This T cell receptor (beta chain) derives from a study of naive and memory T cell subsets. Comment on this clonotype: Its cognate antigen is unknown.

Both TRBC1 and TRBC2 were covered by a beta constant-region primer of two equimolar oligonucleotides. Four rounds of PCR amplified the ligated cDNA using nested alpha and beta constant-region primers plus SP2. TCRdb re-called the UMI-ligation and nested PCR reads through MiXCR, storing one row per CDR3 protein. The sample carries about 150,000 distinct CDR3 sequences, 22% recorded once. CDR3 length: 14 residues. V lost 1 base, J lost 0 bases, and 7 bases lay in between. Per the germline V gene, CDR1 is SQVTM and CDR2 is ANQGSEA. CD8 T cells were positively selected from what remained after CD4 positive selection. Cells stained for CD3, CD4, CD8, CD45RA and CD27 were sorted into four subsets. Findings and caveats of the study: There was no ground truth to check naive and memory subset results. A few larger clonotypes appeared in naive repertoires, especially CD8, possibly memory cells re-expressing CD45RA.

The sequencing input was naive CD4+ T cells from blood. This chain links TRBV29-1 with TRBJ2-1; possibly TRBD2 for D (5 bases). This sequence originates from a human donor in good health. The CDR3 spells CSVEVGLSYNEQFF. The DNA of the CDR3 is TGCAGCGTTGAAGTCGGACTCTCCTACAATGAGCAGTTCTTC.